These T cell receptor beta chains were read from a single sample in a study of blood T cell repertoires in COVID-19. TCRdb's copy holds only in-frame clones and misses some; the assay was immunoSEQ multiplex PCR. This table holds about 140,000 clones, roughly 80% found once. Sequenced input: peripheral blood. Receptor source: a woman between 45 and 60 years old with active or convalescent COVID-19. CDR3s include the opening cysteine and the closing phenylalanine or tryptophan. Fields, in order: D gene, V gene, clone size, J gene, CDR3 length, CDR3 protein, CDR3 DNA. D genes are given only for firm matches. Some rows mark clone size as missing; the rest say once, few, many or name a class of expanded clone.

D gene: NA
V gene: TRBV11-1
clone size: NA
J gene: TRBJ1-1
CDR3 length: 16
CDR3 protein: CASSPVPGQANTEAFF
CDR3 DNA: TGTGCCAGCAGCCCGGTTCCGGGACAAGCGAACACTGAAGCTTTCTTT

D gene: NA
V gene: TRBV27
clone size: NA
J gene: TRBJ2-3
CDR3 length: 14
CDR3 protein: CASTSGTLVHTQYF
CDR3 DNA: TGTGCCAGCACTTCCGGGACTTTAGTGCATACGCAGTATTTT

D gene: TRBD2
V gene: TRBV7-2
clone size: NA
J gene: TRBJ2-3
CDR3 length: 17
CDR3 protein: CASSLIGAGGSTDTQYF
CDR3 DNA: TGTGCCAGCAGCTTAATAGGAGCGGGAGGGAGCACAGATACGCAGTATTTT

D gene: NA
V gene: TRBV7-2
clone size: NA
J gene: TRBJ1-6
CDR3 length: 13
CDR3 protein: CASSLERYSPLHF
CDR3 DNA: TGTGCCAGCAGCCTCGAGCGGTATTCACCCCTCCACTTT

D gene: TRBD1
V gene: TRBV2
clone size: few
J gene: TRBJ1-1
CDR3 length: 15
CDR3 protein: CASTPLTGQGTEAFF
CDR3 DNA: TGTGCCAGCACCCCTTTAACCGGACAGGGCACTGAAGCTTTCTTT

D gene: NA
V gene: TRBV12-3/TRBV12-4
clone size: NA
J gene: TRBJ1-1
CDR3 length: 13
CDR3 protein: CASSLHRNTEAFF
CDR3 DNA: TGTGCCAGCAGTTTGCACAGGAACACTGAAGCTTTCTTT

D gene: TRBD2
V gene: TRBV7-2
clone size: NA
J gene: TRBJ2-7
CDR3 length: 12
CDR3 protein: CASSPPGGEQYF
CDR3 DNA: TGTGCCAGCAGCCCTCCCGGGGGGGAGCAGTACTTC

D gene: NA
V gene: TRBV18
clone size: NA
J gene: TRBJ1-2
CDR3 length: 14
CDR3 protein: CASSPTARERGYTF
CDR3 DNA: TGTGCCAGCTCACCAACTGCTCGGGAGCGCGGCTACACCTTC

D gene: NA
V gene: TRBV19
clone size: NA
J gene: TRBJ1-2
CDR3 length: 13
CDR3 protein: CASSGVLGYGYTF
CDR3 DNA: TGTGCCAGCTCCGGGGTCCTGGGCTATGGCTACACCTTC

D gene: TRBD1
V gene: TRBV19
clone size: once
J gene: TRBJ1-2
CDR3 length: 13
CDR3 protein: CASSQGARYGYTF
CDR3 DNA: TGTGCCAGTAGTCAGGGGGCGAGATATGGCTACACCTTC

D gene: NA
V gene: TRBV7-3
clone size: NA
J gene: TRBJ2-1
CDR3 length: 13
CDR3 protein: CASSLTLGDEQFF
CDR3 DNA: TGTGCCAGCAGCTTAACGTTAGGGGATGAGCAGTTCTTC

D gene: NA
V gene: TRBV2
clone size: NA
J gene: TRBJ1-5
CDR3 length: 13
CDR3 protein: CASSVAVNQPQHF
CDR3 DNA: TGTGCCAGCAGTGTTGCGGTTAATCAGCCCCAGCATTTT

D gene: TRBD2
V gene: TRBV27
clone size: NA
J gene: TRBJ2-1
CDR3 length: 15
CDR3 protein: CASSLEASGSNEQFF
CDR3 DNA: TGTGCCAGCAGTTTAGAGGCTAGCGGGAGCAATGAGCAGTTCTTC

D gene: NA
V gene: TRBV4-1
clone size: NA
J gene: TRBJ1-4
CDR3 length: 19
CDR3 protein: CASSPESRAYFATNEKLFF
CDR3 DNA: TGCGCCAGCAGCCCCGAGAGCAGGGCCTACTTCGCAACTAATGAAAAACTGTTTTTT

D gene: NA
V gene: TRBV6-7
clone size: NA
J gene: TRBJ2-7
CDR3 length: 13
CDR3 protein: CARQQGVSYEQYF
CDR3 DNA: TGTGCCAGACAACAGGGAGTCTCCTACGAGCAGTACTTC